The present TCR beta chain was sequenced within a study of Graves' ophthalmopathy and Graves' hyperthyroidism. This CDR3 comprises 16 residues. Germline V gene data show CDR1 as MGHRA and CDR2 as YSYEKL. V was cut by 0 bases and J by 9 bases, with 18 bases left in between. Overall study findings and caveats: Most expanded clonotypes from thyroid (those above 0.001 frequency) were also found in blood. Ophthalmopathy progression prediction by the model yielded a sensitivity of approximately 70% and a specificity of approximately 77%.

Ophthalmopathy-affected donors exhibited moderate-to-severe activity, CAS ≥3, NOSPECS ≥4, and duration under 3 months. This clonotype was picked up many times. Its antigen is not known. Amplification from RNA transcripts yielded the TCR beta CDR3 regions. Amplification began with first-round RT-PCR using HTBI primers, then second-round multiplex PCR was performed. TCRdb called the multiplex PCR reads again in MiXCR, with one record for every CDR3 protein. The sample lists more than 45,000 distinct CDR3 sequences, around 50% seen once, with around 23% in the top ten. This TCR was recovered from an adult man with Graves' ophthalmopathy. The specimen was peripheral blood. The chain has TRBV4-1 and TRBJ2-1; D unclear. The CDR3 DNA sequence: TGCGCCAGCAGCCAAGATCCGGGTGCCGCAATGGGTGAGCAGTTCTTC. It specifies CASSQDPGAAMGEQFF.